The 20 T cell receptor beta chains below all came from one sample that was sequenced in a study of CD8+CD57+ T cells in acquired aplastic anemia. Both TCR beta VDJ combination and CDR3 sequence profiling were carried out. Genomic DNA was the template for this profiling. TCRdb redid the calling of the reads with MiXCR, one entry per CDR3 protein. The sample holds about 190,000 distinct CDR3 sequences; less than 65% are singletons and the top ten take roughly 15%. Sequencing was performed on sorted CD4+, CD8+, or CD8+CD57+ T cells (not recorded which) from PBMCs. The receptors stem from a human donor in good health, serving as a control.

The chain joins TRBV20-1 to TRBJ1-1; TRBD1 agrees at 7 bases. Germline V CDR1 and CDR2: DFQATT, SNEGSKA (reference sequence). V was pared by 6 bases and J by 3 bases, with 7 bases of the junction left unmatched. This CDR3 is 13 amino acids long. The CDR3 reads CSAKGADHTEAFF. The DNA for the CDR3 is TGCAGTGCAAAGGGGGCAGACCACACTGAAGCTTTCTTT.

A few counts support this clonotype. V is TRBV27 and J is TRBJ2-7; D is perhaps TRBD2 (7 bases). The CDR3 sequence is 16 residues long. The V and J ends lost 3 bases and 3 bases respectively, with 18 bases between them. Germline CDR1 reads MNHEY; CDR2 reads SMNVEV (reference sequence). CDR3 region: CASSFLRGGGHYEQYF. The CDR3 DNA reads TGTGCCAGCAGTTTTCTCAGGGGAGGGGGACACTACGAGCAGTACTTC.

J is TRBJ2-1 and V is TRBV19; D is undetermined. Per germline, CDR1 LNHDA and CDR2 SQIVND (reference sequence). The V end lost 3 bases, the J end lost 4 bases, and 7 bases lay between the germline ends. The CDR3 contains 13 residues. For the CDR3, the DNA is TGTGCCAGTAGTATGACTCCTTACAATGAGCAGTTCTTC. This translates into CASSMTPYNEQFF.

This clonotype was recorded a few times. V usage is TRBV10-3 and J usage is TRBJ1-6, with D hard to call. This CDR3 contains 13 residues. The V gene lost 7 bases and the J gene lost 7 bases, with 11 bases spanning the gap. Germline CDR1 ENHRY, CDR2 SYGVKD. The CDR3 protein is CAITSDTNSPLHF. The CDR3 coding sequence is TGTGCCATCACTAGTGATACAAATTCACCCCTCCACTTT.

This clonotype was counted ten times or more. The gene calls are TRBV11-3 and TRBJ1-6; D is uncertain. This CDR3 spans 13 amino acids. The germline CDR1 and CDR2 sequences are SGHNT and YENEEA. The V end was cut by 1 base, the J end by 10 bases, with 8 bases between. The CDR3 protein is CASSLGISSPLHF. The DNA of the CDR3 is TGTGCCAGCAGCTTAGGAATCTCGTCACCCCTCCACTTT.

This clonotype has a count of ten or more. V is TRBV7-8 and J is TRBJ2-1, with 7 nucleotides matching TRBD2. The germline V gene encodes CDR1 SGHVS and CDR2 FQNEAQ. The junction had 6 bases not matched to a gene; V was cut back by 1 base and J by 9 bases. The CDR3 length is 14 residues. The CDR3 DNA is TGTGCCAGCAGCTTAGGTCGCGGGAGTCGTGAGCAGTTCTTC. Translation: CASSLGRGSREQFF.

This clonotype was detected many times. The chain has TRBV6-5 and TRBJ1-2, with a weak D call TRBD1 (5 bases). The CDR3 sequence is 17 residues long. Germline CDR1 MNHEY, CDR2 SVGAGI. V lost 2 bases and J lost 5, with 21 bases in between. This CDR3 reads CASSYLQTLGGSYGYTF. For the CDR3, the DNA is TGTGCCAGCAGTTACCTCCAAACCCTGGGGGGTTCTTATGGCTACACCTTC.

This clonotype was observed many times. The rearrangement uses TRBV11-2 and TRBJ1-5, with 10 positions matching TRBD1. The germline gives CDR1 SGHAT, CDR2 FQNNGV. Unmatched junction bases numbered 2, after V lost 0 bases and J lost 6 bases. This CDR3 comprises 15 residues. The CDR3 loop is CASSLDGTGVQPQHF. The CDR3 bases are TGTGCCAGCAGCTTAGATGGGACAGGGGTTCAGCCCCAGCATTTT.

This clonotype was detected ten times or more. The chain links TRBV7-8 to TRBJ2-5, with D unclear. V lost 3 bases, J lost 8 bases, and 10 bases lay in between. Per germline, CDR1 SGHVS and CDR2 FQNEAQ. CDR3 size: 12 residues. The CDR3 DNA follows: TGTGCCAGCAGCTTGGGCCGGGTAACCCAGTACTTC. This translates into CASSLGRVTQYF.

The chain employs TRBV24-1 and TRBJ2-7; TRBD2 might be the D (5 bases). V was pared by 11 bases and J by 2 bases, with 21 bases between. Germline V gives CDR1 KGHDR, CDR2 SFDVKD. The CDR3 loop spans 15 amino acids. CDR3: CASIRIRETTYEQYF. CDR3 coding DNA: TGTGCCAGTATCAGAATAAGGGAGACTACCTACGAGCAGTACTTC.

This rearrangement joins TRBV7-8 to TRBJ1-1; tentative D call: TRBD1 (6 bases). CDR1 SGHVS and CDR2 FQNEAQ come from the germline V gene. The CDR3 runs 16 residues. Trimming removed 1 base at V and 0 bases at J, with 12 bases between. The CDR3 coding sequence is TGTGCCAGCAGCTTAGGGGGGCAGGGGATGAACACTGAAGCTTTCTTT. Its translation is CASSLGGQGMNTEAFF.

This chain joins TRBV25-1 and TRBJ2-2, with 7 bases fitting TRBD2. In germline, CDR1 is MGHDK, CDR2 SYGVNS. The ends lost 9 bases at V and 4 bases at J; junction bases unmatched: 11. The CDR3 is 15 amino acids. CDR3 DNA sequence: TGTGCCAGTGCCTGGGGGGGTTCGGGCACCGGGGAGCTGTTTTTT. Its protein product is CASAWGGSGTGELFF.

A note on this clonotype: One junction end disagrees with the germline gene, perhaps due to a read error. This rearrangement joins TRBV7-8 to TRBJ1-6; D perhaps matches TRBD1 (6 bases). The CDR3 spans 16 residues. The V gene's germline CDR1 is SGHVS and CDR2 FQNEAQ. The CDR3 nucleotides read TGTGCCAGCCGCGTCGACAGGAGCTCCTACAATTCACCCCTCCACTTT. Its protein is CASRVDRSSYNSPLHF.

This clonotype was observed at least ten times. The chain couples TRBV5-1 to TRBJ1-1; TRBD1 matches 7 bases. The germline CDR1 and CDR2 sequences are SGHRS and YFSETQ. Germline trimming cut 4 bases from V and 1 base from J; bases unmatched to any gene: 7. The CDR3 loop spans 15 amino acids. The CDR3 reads CASSDSGTANTEAFF. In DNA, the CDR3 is TGCGCCAGCAGCGACTCCGGGACAGCGAACACTGAAGCTTTCTTT.

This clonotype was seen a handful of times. CDR3 region: CASRYGQKEYF. Written as DNA, the CDR3 is TGTGCCAGCAGATACGGACAGAAGGAATACTTC. The chain has TRBV6-5 and TRBJ2-5, with D perhaps matching TRBD1 (6 bases). V lost 6 bases to trimming and J lost 14 bases, with 16 bases between them. CDR1 and CDR2 (germline): MNHEY, SVGAGI. CDR3 length equals 11 residues.

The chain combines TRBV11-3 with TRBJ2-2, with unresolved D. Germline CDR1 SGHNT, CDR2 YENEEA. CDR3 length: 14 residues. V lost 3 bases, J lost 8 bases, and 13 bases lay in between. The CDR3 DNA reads TGTGCCAGCAGCTTTGGGTCGGTGCTTGGGGAGCTGTTTTTT. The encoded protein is CASSFGSVLGELFF. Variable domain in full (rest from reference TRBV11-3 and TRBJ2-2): EAGVVQSPRYKIIEKKQPVAFWCNPISGHNTLYWYLQNLGQGPELLIRYENEEAVDDSQLPKDRFSAERLKGVDSTLKIQPAELGDSAVYLCASSFGSVLGELFFGEGSRLTVL.

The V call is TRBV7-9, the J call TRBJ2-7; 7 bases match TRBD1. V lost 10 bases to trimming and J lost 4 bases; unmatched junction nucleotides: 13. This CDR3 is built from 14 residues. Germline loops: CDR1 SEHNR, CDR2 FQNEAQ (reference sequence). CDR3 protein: CATDYRGSAYEQYF. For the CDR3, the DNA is TGTGCCACCGACTACAGGGGATCAGCTTACGAGCAGTACTTC.

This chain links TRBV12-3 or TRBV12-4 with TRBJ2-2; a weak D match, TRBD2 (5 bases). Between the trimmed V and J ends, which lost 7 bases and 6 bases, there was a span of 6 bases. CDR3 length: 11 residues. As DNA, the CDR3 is TGTGCCAGCATGAGGGCCGGGGAGCTGTTTTTT. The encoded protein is CASMRAGELFF.

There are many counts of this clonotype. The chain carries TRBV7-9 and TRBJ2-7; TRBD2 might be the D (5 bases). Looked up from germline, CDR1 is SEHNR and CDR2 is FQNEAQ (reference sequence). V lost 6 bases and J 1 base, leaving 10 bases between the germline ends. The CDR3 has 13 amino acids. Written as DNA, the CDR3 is TGTGCCAGCAGTATCGCGGGTTCCTACGAGCAGTACTTC. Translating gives CASSIAGSYEQYF.

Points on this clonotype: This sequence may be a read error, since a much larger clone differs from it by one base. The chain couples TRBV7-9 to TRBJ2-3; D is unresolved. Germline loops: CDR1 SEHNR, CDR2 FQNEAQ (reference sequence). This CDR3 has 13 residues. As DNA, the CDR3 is TGTGCCAGCAGCTACGGCACCACAGATACGCGGTATTTT. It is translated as CASSYGTTDTRYF.